This is a list of T cell receptor beta chains from one sample in a study of T cells in Graves' hyperthyroidism and ophthalmopathy. One entry per CDR3 protein, called by TCRdb with MiXCR from the multiplex PCR reads. The data hold fewer than 650,000 distinct CDR3 sequences, with 14% observed a single time. The material sequenced was blood. The receptors derive from a woman in her thirties or forties with Graves' hyperthyroidism. The CDR3 runs from the conserved cysteine through the conserved F or W. D genes are given only for firm matches. Some rows have no size entry. The others give once, few or many, or a class for an expanded clone.

cdr3_nt	cdr3_aa	d_call	clone_size	v_call	j_call
TGCGCCAGCAGTCCTACCGAGGGACTAGCCTACAATGAGCAGTTCTTC	CASSPTEGLAYNEQFF	TRBD2	many	TRBV10-1	TRBJ2-1
TGCAGTGCTAGAAAAGGACTAGCGGGAGGGGCAGATACGCAGTATTTT	CSARKGLAGGADTQYF	TRBD2	few	TRBV20-1	TRBJ2-3
TGTGCCAGCAGGGGGACTAGCGGGTTCTTTGAGCAGTTCTTC	CASRGTSGFFEQFF	TRBD2	.	TRBV27	TRBJ2-1
TGTGCCAGCAGTTTAGGGGAGGGTGGGATTACAGATACGCAGTATTTT	CASSLGEGGITDTQYF	TRBD2	.	TRBV27	TRBJ2-3
TGTGCCAGCAGCTTGATGGGACTAGCGGATCGCCGGCAAGAGACCCAGTACTTC	CASSLMGLADRRQETQYF	TRBD2	many	TRBV5-5	TRBJ2-5
TGTGCCAGCAGGCGGTGGGAGGGTCACAATGAGCAGTTCTTC	CASRRWEGHNEQFF	TRBD2	many	TRBV12-3/TRBV12-4	TRBJ2-1
TGTGCCAGCAGCCAAGCAGGGGGCAACACCATATATTTT	CASSQAGGNTIYF	TRBD1	few	TRBV14	TRBJ1-3
TGTGCCAGCAGTTCCCGGGACAGGGGCCATGATGAGCAGTTCTTC	CASSSRDRGHDEQFF	TRBD1	many	TRBV12-3/TRBV12-4	TRBJ2-1
TGTGCCAGCAGCCAAAGCGCGGGAGGCCCAGATACGCAGTATTTT	CASSQSAGGPDTQYF	TRBD2	few	TRBV3-1	TRBJ2-3
TGTGCCAGCAGCCAAGCCCCCGGGACAATAGGAGTGGGATCCTACAATGAGCAGTTCTTC	CASSQAPGTIGVGSYNEQFF	.	.	TRBV14	TRBJ2-1
TGCAGTGCTAGAGACAGGGACACAGATACGCAGTATTTT	CSARDRDTDTQYF	.	many	TRBV20-1	TRBJ2-3
TGTGCCAGCAGTGACTCGCAGGCAGAGCAGTACTTC	CASSDSQAEQYF	.	many	TRBV2	TRBJ2-7
TGCAGTGCTAGAGGGGCGGGACCGTATAAGCAGTTCTTC	CSARGAGPYKQFF	.	many	TRBV20-1	TRBJ2-1
TGTGCCAGCAGCCCACGATACTCTAGCTCCTACAATGAGCAGTTCTTC	CASSPRYSSSYNEQFF	.	many	TRBV7-8	TRBJ2-1
TGTGCCAGCAGCCAAGATACTGCCTATAATTCACCCCTCCACTTT	CASSQDTAYNSPLHF	.	many	TRBV3-1	TRBJ1-6
TGTGCCAGCAGCGCCCGGACAGGGGATAATTCACCCCTCCACTTT	CASSARTGDNSPLHF	TRBD1	.	TRBV9	TRBJ1-6
TGTGCCAGCAGCCCGTCAGGACAGGTTCGCCTCCACTTT	CASSPSGQVRLHF	TRBD1	many	TRBV28	TRBJ1-6
TGTGCCAGCATAGGTAGGGGGATAACCTCCTACGAGCAGTACTTC	CASIGRGITSYEQYF	.	few	TRBV6-1	TRBJ2-7
TGCAGTGCGAATTACAGAGAGACCCAGTACTTC	CSANYRETQYF	.	.	TRBV20-1	TRBJ2-5
TGTGCCAGTAGTATGTGGGGGGATAGCAATCAGCCCCAGCATTTT	CASSMWGDSNQPQHF	.	few	TRBV19	TRBJ1-5
TGTGCCAGCAGTACGACAGTCAACACTGAAGCTTTCTTT	CASSTTVNTEAFF	.	many	TRBV19	TRBJ1-1
TGCAGTGCTAGCCCAACTAGCGGGTGGGTCTCAGATACGCAGTATTTT	CSASPTSGWVSDTQYF	TRBD2	few	TRBV20-1	TRBJ2-3
TGCAGTGCTAGGTTACAGATAATCAATGAGCAGTTCTTC	CSARLQIINEQFF	.	.	TRBV20-1	TRBJ2-1
TGTGCCAGCAGCTTAAACAGGGGGCGAGGTGATGAGCAGTTCTTC	CASSLNRGRGDEQFF	TRBD1	many	TRBV7-3	TRBJ2-1
TGCGCCAGCAGTGAGGGACAGGAGTATTCACCCCTCCACTTT	CASSEGQEYSPLHF	TRBD1	few	TRBV10-2	TRBJ1-6
TGTGCCAGCAGCTTAGTAAAGACAGTTGAAGCTTTCTTT	CASSLVKTVEAFF	.	many	TRBV11-2	TRBJ1-1
TGTGCCAGCAGTTTGACAGCCTCCTACGAGCAGTACTTC	CASSLTASYEQYF	.	many	TRBV12-3/TRBV12-4	TRBJ2-7
TGTGCCAGCTCACCACCAGCGAGAGGGAATGAGCAGTTCTTC	CASSPPARGNEQFF	.	many	TRBV18	TRBJ2-1
TGTGCCAGCAGCTCTGAGGGGTACTCCTACAATGAGCAGTTCTTC	CASSSEGYSYNEQFF	.	many	TRBV7-9	TRBJ2-1
TGTGCCTGGAGTGTACAGGAGTACACTGAAGCTTTCTTT	CAWSVQEYTEAFF	.	many	TRBV30	TRBJ1-1
TGTGCCAGCAGCCCCCGAACGGGAGCTAGTGAGCAGTTCTTC	CASSPRTGASEQFF	.	many	TRBV7-3	TRBJ2-1
TGTGCCAGCAGTAAGGCGTTATCGGACAGGGCCTACGAGCAGTACTTC	CASSKALSDRAYEQYF	TRBD1	.	TRBV6-1	TRBJ2-7
TGTGCCAGCAGTTCGAAGACAGGTTTTGGGTCCTACGAGCAGTACTTC	CASSSKTGFGSYEQYF	.	many	TRBV28	TRBJ2-7
TGTGCCAGCAGCCCAGACAGGGTCTTGACCGGGGAGCTGTTTTTT	CASSPDRVLTGELFF	TRBD1	few	TRBV14	TRBJ2-2
TGTGCCAGCGGAAGACTAGCGGCGAACACCGGGGAGCTGTTTTTT	CASGRLAANTGELFF	TRBD2	many	TRBV27	TRBJ2-2
TGTGCCTGGAGTGCACAGGGTAACACTGAAGCTTTCTTT	CAWSAQGNTEAFF	.	many	TRBV30	TRBJ1-1
TGTGCCAGCAGGTTCCTAGGTCCGGGAGAAAAACTGTTTTTT	CASRFLGPGEKLFF	.	.	TRBV12-3/TRBV12-4	TRBJ1-4
TGTGCCAGCAGCTTCGGACTAGCGGGTCTATTGGAGACCCAGTACTTC	CASSFGLAGLLETQYF	TRBD2	once	TRBV5-8	TRBJ2-5
TGTGCCAGCAGTTTTGGGGAGGGTTGGACTGAAGCTTTCTTT	CASSFGEGWTEAFF	.	many	TRBV12-3/TRBV12-4	TRBJ1-1
TGTGCCTGCCGTCGGGGAGGGGGCATCTACGAGCAGTACTTC	CACRRGGGIYEQYF	.	many	TRBV27	TRBJ2-7
TGTGCCAGCCAGAGGAACTCTGGAAACACCATATATTTT	CASQRNSGNTIYF	.	few	TRBV12-3/TRBV12-4	TRBJ1-3
TGTGCCAGCAGCGAGGAAGGACAGGAAGGTTTGCGGTATGGCTACACCTTC	CASSEEGQEGLRYGYTF	TRBD1	.	TRBV9	TRBJ1-2
TGTGCCAGCAGCTTAGGGACTAGCGGGACTGATACGCAGTATTTT	CASSLGTSGTDTQYF	TRBD2	many	TRBV5-1	TRBJ2-3
TGCAGTGCTCCAGACAGGGCCGGCACTGAAGCTTTCTTT	CSAPDRAGTEAFF	TRBD1	.	TRBV20-1	TRBJ1-1
TGTGCCAGCAGCTGGACAGGGAATTATCAGCCCCAGCATTTT	CASSWTGNYQPQHF	TRBD1	many	TRBV28	TRBJ1-5
TGTGCCAGCAGCACCAGACAGGGCAGCACAGATACGCAGTATTTT	CASSTRQGSTDTQYF	TRBD1	many	TRBV7-3	TRBJ2-3
TGTGCCTGGACCAGGGGAGACTATGGCTACACCTTC	CAWTRGDYGYTF	.	many	TRBV30	TRBJ1-2
TGTGCCAGCAGGGCGACAGGCTACGAGCAGTACTTC	CASRATGYEQYF	.	many	TRBV28	TRBJ2-7
TGTGCCAGCAATCTTAAATATCAGCCCCAGCATTTT	CASNLKYQPQHF	.	many	TRBV28	TRBJ1-5
TGCGCCAGCAGCTTCCGGGACGGGGCGGTTGGTACGCAGTATTTT	CASSFRDGAVGTQYF	.	many	TRBV5-1	TRBJ2-3
TGTGCCAGCAGCAAAGGCCGTCAAACGGCCGAGCAGTACTTC	CASSKGRQTAEQYF	.	few	TRBV27	TRBJ2-7
TGTGCCAGCAGCTTTTCCGCCGGGGAGCTGTTTTTT	CASSFSAGELFF	.	few	TRBV7-2	TRBJ2-2
TGTGCCAGCACCGGACCCGGCCTCAAGAGGGATCAGCCCCAGCATTTT	CASTGPGLKRDQPQHF	.	.	TRBV28	TRBJ1-5
TGTGCCAGCAGCCAGACAGGAGGGAAGGGTACCTACGAGCAGTACTTC	CASSQTGGKGTYEQYF	.	few	TRBV14	TRBJ2-7
TGTGCCAGCAGTTTAAGGGCGGCGGGACTCCAAGAGACCCAGTACTTC	CASSLRAAGLQETQYF	.	.	TRBV12-3/TRBV12-4	TRBJ2-5
TGTGCCAGCAGCTACCGACCTGGGGGCGTGAACACTGAAGCTTTCTTT	CASSYRPGGVNTEAFF	.	.	TRBV13	TRBJ1-1
TGCAGTGCTAGCTCTACGACTAGCGGGAGAGGGTACGAGCAGTACTTC	CSASSTTSGRGYEQYF	TRBD2	few	TRBV20-1	TRBJ2-7
TGTGCCAGCAAATCCCAGGGGAACTATGGCTACACCTTC	CASKSQGNYGYTF	.	many	TRBV28	TRBJ1-2
TGTGCCAGCAGATGGGACTCTTCCTCCTACGAGCAGTACTTC	CASRWDSSSYEQYF	.	many	TRBV7-2	TRBJ2-7
TGTGCCAGCAGTTCGGACAGGAGTTCCTACGAGCAGTACTTC	CASSSDRSSYEQYF	TRBD1	many	TRBV12-3/TRBV12-4	TRBJ2-7